These 11 T cell receptor beta chains originate from one sample sequenced in a study of ipilimumab plus nivolumab after autologous stem cell transplantation. Assay: immunoSEQ multiplex PCR; the TCRdb copy retains only in-frame clones and omits some. This table has some 17,000 clones, 70% to 80% appearing once. The sequences come from PBMCs, collected in a trial of ipilimumab plus nivolumab as post-transplant consolidation. The receptor source for this set is a male donor with diffuse large B-cell lymphoma.

The sample holds a few counts of this clone. This sequence joins TRBV7-3 and TRBJ2-5, with D perhaps matching TRBD2 (6 bases). V was pared by 2 bases and J by 2 bases, with 15 bases between. Germline V gene data show CDR1 as SGHTA and CDR2 as FQGTGA. The CDR3 runs 16 residues. CDR3 sequence: CASSLPPGVSQETQYF. DNA of the CDR3: TGTGCCAGCAGCTTACCCCCGGGGGTATCTCAAGAGACCCAGTACTTC.

The chain couples TRBV6-6 to TRBJ1-2, with TRBD1 identical over 9 bases. The V segment lost 6 bases and the J segment 7 bases; nucleotides outside the gene matches: 9. CDR3 length: 14 residues. Per germline, CDR1 MNHNY and CDR2 SVGAGI (reference sequence). CDR3 in DNA: TGTGCCAGCAGCCCTGGGACAGGGACCGTTGGCTACACCTTC. This codes for CASSPGTGTVGYTF.

This clone was found once. The rearrangement links TRBV6-1 to TRBJ1-4; D is ambiguous. Trimming cost V 8 bases and J 1 base, with 14 bases left between them. The CDR3 is made up of 15 amino acids. Germline-derived CDR1 and CDR2 are MNHNS and SASEGT. This CDR3 reads CASGVGAGTNEKLFF. CDR3 DNA sequence: TGTGCCAGCGGTGTGGGCGCGGGAACTAATGAAAAACTGTTTTTT.

J is TRBJ1-2 and V is TRBV6-1; a possible D gene is TRBD1 (5 bases). The CDR3 spans 14 residues. Looked up from germline, CDR1 is MNHNS and CDR2 is SASEGT. Trimming removed 5 bases at V and 0 bases at J, with 10 bases between. The CDR3 is CASSWSGTNYGYTF. The CDR3 bases are TGTGCCAGCAGTTGGTCAGGGACTAACTATGGCTACACCTTC.

The chain uses TRBV7-9 and TRBJ1-2, with TRBD1 identical over 8 bases. The V and J ends lost 5 bases and 7 bases, in that order; junction bases with no gene match: 9. CDR3 length: 14 residues. The germline V gene has CDR1 SEHNR and CDR2 FQNEAQ (reference sequence). CDR3 protein: CASSPRTGFGGYTF. CDR3 nucleotide sequence: TGTGCCAGCAGCCCTCGGACAGGGTTCGGTGGCTACACCTTC.

The V call is TRBV5-4, the J call TRBJ2-3; D gene uncertain. CDR1 and CDR2 (germline): SGHNT, YYREEE (reference sequence). The CDR3 sequence is 14 residues long. V was shortened by 2 bases and J by 4 bases, with 11 bases between the two germline ends. The CDR3 region has the DNA TGTGCCAGCAGCTTCGACGAACGCCCAGATACGCAGTATTTT. As protein: CASSFDERPDTQYF.

This sequence joins TRBV5-1 and TRBJ2-2, with 8 bases lining up with TRBD2. V was pared by 4 bases and J by 4 bases, with 9 bases of the junction left unmatched. This CDR3 is built from 16 residues. In germline, CDR1 is SGHRS, CDR2 YFSETQ. CDR3 in DNA: TGCGCCAGCAGCAAGATGACGGGGGGGGCCACCGGGGAGCTGTTTTTT. Translated: CASSKMTGGATGELFF. The complete variable domain, with remaining parts taken from reference TRBV5-1 and TRBJ2-2, reads KAGVTQTPRYLIKTRGQQVTLSCSPISGHRSVSWYQQTPGQGLQFLFEYFSETQRNKGNFPGRFSGRQFSNSRSEMNVSTLELGDSALYLCASSKMTGGATGELFFGEGSRLTVL.

In its sample, this clone was seen a few times. The chain is built from TRBV7-9 and TRBJ2-2; D call uncertain. The CDR3 totals 14 residues. Per the germline V gene, CDR1 is SEHNR and CDR2 is FQNEAQ (reference sequence). Trimming shortened V by 1 base and J by 2 bases, and 5 bases separated the two germline ends. CDR3 nucleotide sequence: TGTGCCAGCAGCTTAGGCGGAAACACCGGGGAGCTGTTTTTT. It translates to CASSLGGNTGELFF.

The chain joins TRBV5-1 to TRBJ1-1, with D tentatively TRBD1 (5 bases). CDR1 and CDR2 from the germline V gene are SGHRS and YFSETQ. The length of the CDR3 is 16 residues. V was pared by 1 base and J by 0 bases, with 13 bases between. The CDR3 DNA is TGCGCCAGCAGCTTGTACGCAGGGCCCATGAACACTGAAGCTTTCTTT. Translating it yields CASSLYAGPMNTEAFF. Full variable domain (remainder filled in from reference TRBV5-1 and TRBJ1-1): KAGVTQTPRYLIKTRGQQVTLSCSPISGHRSVSWYQQTPGQGLQFLFEYFSETQRNKGNFPGRFSGRQFSNSRSEMNVSTLELGDSALYLCASSLYAGPMNTEAFFGQGTRLTVV.

This rearrangement joins TRBV7-8 to TRBJ2-5; 9 bases line up with TRBD2. Per germline, CDR1 SGHVS and CDR2 FQNEAQ. The junction had 8 bases not matched to a gene; V was cut back by 4 bases and J by 5 bases. The CDR3 is 15 amino acids. CDR3: CASSSLGGGGETQYF. CDR3 sequence (DNA): TGTGCCAGCAGCTCTCTGGGCGGGGGGGGTGAGACCCAGTACTTC.

This chain joins TRBV30 and TRBJ2-2, with D perhaps matching TRBD1 (5 bases). Germline V gives CDR1 GTSNPN, CDR2 SVGIG (reference sequence). V dropped 5 bases and J dropped 3 bases, with 13 bases sitting between them. This CDR3 region has 14 residues. The CDR3 coding sequence is TGTGCCTGGGTGGGCAGGGTCGACACCGGGGAGCTGTTTTTT. Encoded protein: CAWVGRVDTGELFF. The full variable domain, rest sourced from reference TRBV30 and TRBJ2-2, is SQTIHQWPATLVQPVGSPLSLECTVEGTSNPNLYWYRQAAGRGLQLLFYSVGIGQISSEVPQNLSASRPQDRQFILSSKKLLLSDSGFYLCAWVGRVDTGELFFGEGSRLTVL.